Each of the 29 T cell receptor beta chains below was sequenced from the same sample in a study of blood T cell repertoires in COVID-19. Some clones are missing from TCRdb's copy, which holds only in-frame ones; the method was immunoSEQ multiplex PCR. The profile shows about 63,000 clones, 87% of them singletons. Sample: peripheral blood. These receptors originate from a man aged 50 to 60 with active COVID-19.

V gene TRBV7-9 combines with J gene TRBJ1-3; unclear D gene. Germline values: CDR1 SEHNR, CDR2 FQNEAQ (reference sequence). The germline V and J ends were trimmed by 5 bases and 2 bases, with 10 bases remaining between them. This CDR3 has 14 amino acids. The CDR3, as DNA: TGTGCCAGCAGCGAGAGATCAACTGGAAACACCATATATTTT. Encoded protein: CASSERSTGNTIYF.

The rearrangement joins TRBV11-2 to TRBJ1-3; D remains unclear. This CDR3 has 13 residues. Trimming stripped 5 bases from V and 3 bases from J, with 8 bases between. Germline V gives CDR1 SGHAT, CDR2 FQNNGV. The CDR3 sequence is CASSPIIGNTIYF. CDR3 nucleotides: TGTGCCAGCAGCCCTATAATTGGAAACACCATATATTTT. Based on the CDR3 plus reference TRBV11-2 and TRBJ1-3, the full variable domain is EAGVAQSPRYKIIEKRQSVAFWCNPISGHATLYWYQQILGQGPKLLIQFQNNGVVDDSQLPKDRFSAERLKGVDSTLKIQPAKLEDSAVYLCASSPIIGNTIYFGEGSWLTVV.

The V call is TRBV7-6, the J call TRBJ1-5; 7 bases map to TRBD1. The CDR3 loop spans 15 amino acids. Losses at the gene ends were 2 bases for V and 5 bases for J; bases not matched to a gene: 6. Germline assignment: CDR1 SGHVS and CDR2 FNYEAQ. The CDR3 coding sequence is TGTGCCAGCAGCTTAAGGACAGGAGCAGATCAGCCCCAGCATTTT. Translated: CASSLRTGADQPQHF.

Only a few counts were recorded for this clone. This chain uses TRBV6-5 with TRBJ1-5; D is perhaps TRBD1 (6 bases). Per germline, CDR1 MNHEY and CDR2 SVGAGI. The V gene lost 5 bases and the J gene lost 7 bases, with 9 bases spanning the gap. The CDR3 covers 12 residues. The CDR3 bases are TGTGCCAGCAGTCATCAGGGGCAGCCCCAGCATTTT. Residues: CASSHQGQPQHF.

Of note for this clone: The junction shows a germline mismatch at one end, possibly a read error. The chain has TRBV30 and TRBJ2-1; D possibly corresponds to TRBD2 (6 bases). This CDR3 has 14 amino acids. Germline V gene data show CDR1 as GTSNPN and CDR2 as SVGIG (reference sequence). The chain's CDR3 is CAWSERDSHNEQFF. CDR3 sequence (DNA): TGTGCCTGGAGCGAACGGGACTCCCACAATGAGCAGTTCTTC.

About this clone itself: The same CDR3 arises from other DNA sequences in this sample as well. The J gene is TRBJ1-2, the V gene TRBV20-1, with 7 bases aligning to TRBD1. Looked up from germline, CDR1 is DFQATT and CDR2 is SNEGSKA (reference sequence). Germline trimming cut 5 bases from V and 6 bases from J; bases unmatched to any gene: 3. The CDR3 totals 11 residues. The CDR3 DNA follows: TGCAGTGCTCCAGGGGGGAATGGCTACACCTTC. This translates into CSAPGGNGYTF.

The chain has TRBV5-6 and TRBJ2-7, with 7 bases identical to TRBD1. The CDR3 covers 14 residues. Germline CDR1 reads SGHDT; CDR2 reads YYEEEE. Unmatched junction bases numbered 4, after V lost 2 bases and J lost 2 bases. CDR3 sequence reads: CASSLRQGTYEQYF. CDR3 sequence (DNA): TGTGCCAGCAGCTTAAGACAGGGAACCTACGAGCAGTACTTC.

The chain recombines TRBV4-3 with TRBJ1-2; TRBD1 is a possible D gene (6 bases). The CDR3 loop spans 15 amino acids. V gave up 3 bases and J gave up 1 base, with 12 bases separating them. CDR1 is LGHNA and CDR2 is YSLEER in the germline V gene. CDR3 amino acids: CASSQRTVINYGYTF. Written as DNA, the CDR3 is TGCGCCAGCAGCCAGAGGACAGTGATTAACTATGGCTACACCTTC.

The V call is TRBV2, the J call TRBJ1-1; D is unresolved. The CDR3 has 13 residues. Germline V lookup: CDR1 SNHLY, CDR2 FYNNEI. V was clipped by 10 bases and J by 6 bases, with 18 bases between them. CDR3 amino acids: CATQISLAPEAFF. The DNA for the CDR3 is TGTGCCACCCAGATATCCCTGGCACCTGAAGCTTTCTTT.

The chain couples TRBV2 to TRBJ1-1; maybe TRBD1 (5 bases). The CDR3 runs 13 residues. V lost 7 bases, J lost 1 base, and 10 bases lay in between. Germline assignment: CDR1 SNHLY and CDR2 FYNNEI. The CDR3 sequence is CASNGRANTEAFF. The DNA for the CDR3 is TGTGCCAGCAACGGCAGGGCGAACACTGAAGCTTTCTTT.

This clone was seen a handful of times. The genes are TRBV27 and TRBJ2-7, with D perhaps matching TRBD2 (6 bases). The V gene's germline CDR1 is MNHEY and CDR2 SMNVEV (reference sequence). V was pared by 5 bases and J by 7 bases, with 15 bases between. CDR3 length equals 13 residues. In DNA, the CDR3 is TGTGCCAGCAGTCCCACCTCGGCGGGAGAGCAGTACTTC. This codes for CASSPTSAGEQYF.

This clone appeared a few times. The chain is built from TRBV9 and TRBJ1-2, with 8 bases identical to TRBD1. This CDR3 spans 14 amino acids. Trimming at V came to 4 bases and at J to 7 bases, leaving 9 bases not matched to a gene. CDR1 and CDR2 from the germline V gene are SGDLS and YYNGEE. The CDR3 spells CASSNRDRMGGYTF. In DNA form, the CDR3 reads TGTGCCAGCAGCAACCGGGACAGGATGGGTGGCTACACCTTC.

The V and J genes are TRBV4-1 and TRBJ1-1; no firm D call. The germline gives CDR1 MGHRA, CDR2 YSYEKL. The CDR3 is 13 residues long. V lost 0 bases and J 6 bases, leaving 8 bases between the germline ends. The CDR3: CASSQDRASEAFF. CDR3 nucleotide sequence: TGCGCCAGCAGCCAAGATCGAGCTTCTGAAGCTTTCTTT.

This clone has a handful of counts. The chain is built from TRBV7-9 and TRBJ2-7, with 10 bases aligning to TRBD2. The CDR3 contains 14 residues. With V trimmed by 4 bases and J by 7 bases, 7 bases remained unmatched. CDR1 is SEHNR, CDR2 FQNEAQ, per germline (reference sequence). The CDR3 bases are TGTGCCAGCAGCTCTCTAGCGGGAGTTGGGGAGCAGTACTTC. It codes for CASSSLAGVGEQYF.

The J gene is TRBJ1-2, the V gene TRBV4-2, with D tentatively TRBD1 (6 bases). Trimming removed 0 bases from V and 3 bases from J, with 14 bases in between. The CDR3 extends over 16 amino acids. The germline CDR1 and CDR2 sequences are LGHNA and YNFKEQ. For the CDR3, the DNA is TGTGCCAGCAGCCAAGATGTTCCAGGGGCTCACTATGGCTACACCTTC. Translated: CASSQDVPGAHYGYTF.

The gene calls are TRBV11-1 and TRBJ2-1; 8 bases are a match to TRBD1. Germline V gene data show CDR1 as SGHAT and CDR2 as FQDESV (reference sequence). J gave up 7 bases and V 0 bases, and 2 bases lay outside the gene matches. The CDR3 is 14 residues long. CDR3 amino acids: CASSLAQGANEQFF. The CDR3 region has the DNA TGTGCCAGCAGCTTAGCCCAGGGGGCGAATGAGCAGTTCTTC.

The rearrangement links TRBV19 to TRBJ2-2, with a tentative D call TRBD1 (5 bases). The CDR3 has 16 residues. From germline, CDR1 is LNHDA and CDR2 SQIVND (reference sequence). V dropped 7 bases and J dropped 1 base, with 16 bases sitting between them. The CDR3 sequence: CASTAEWQGNTGELFF. CDR3 nucleotide sequence: TGTGCCAGTACTGCGGAGTGGCAGGGGAACACCGGGGAGCTGTTTTTT. Together with reference TRBV19 and TRBJ2-2, the CDR3 gives the full variable domain: DGGITQSPKYLFRKEGQNVTLSCEQNLNHDAMYWYRQDPGQGLRLIYYSQIVNDFQKGDIAEGYSVSREKKESFPLTVTSAQKNPTAFYLCASTAEWQGNTGELFFGEGSRLTVL.

The chain has TRBV20-1 and TRBJ2-3; perhaps TRBD2 as D (6 bases). CDR1 and CDR2 (germline): DFQATT, SNEGSKA (reference sequence). The CDR3 has 15 residues. V lost 3 bases to trimming and J lost 3 bases, with 16 bases between them. The CDR3 region is CSASPFSGVTDTQYF. Written as DNA, the CDR3 is TGCAGTGCTAGTCCGTTTTCGGGAGTAACAGATACGCAGTATTTT.

Remarks on this clone: Other nucleotide sequences in the sample specify the same CDR3. The chain has TRBV11-2 and TRBJ1-5, with D possibly being TRBD1 (5 bases). The CDR3 is 14 residues long. The germline V and J ends were trimmed by 3 bases and 7 bases, with 13 bases remaining between them. Germline V lookup: CDR1 SGHAT, CDR2 FQNNGV. CDR3 sequence (DNA): TGTGCCAGCAGCTTGGGGCAGGGAAGGCAGCCCCAGCATTTT. Its protein is CASSLGQGRQPQHF.

A few counts support this clone. The CDR3 spells CASSLVSDTQPQHF. The CDR3, as DNA: TGTGCCAGCAGCTTGGTAAGCGATACTCAGCCCCAGCATTTT. The rearrangement uses TRBV5-6 and TRBJ1-5; no definite D call. CDR3 size: 14 residues. CDR1 and CDR2 from the germline V gene are SGHDT and YYEEEE. With 0 bases removed from V and 6 bases from J, the gap between germline ends came to 10 bases.

This clone was seen more than once but under ten times. The chain employs TRBV9 and TRBJ2-7; D is perhaps TRBD2 (7 bases). Trimming took off 1 base at V and 5 bases at J, with 13 bases between the two ends. CDR1 is SGDLS and CDR2 is YYNGEE in the germline V gene. CDR3 length equals 14 residues. CDR3 nucleotides: TGTGCCAGCAGCGTAAGCGGGAAGGGGGACGAGCAGTACTTC. Amino acid sequence: CASSVSGKGDEQYF.

The chain has TRBV7-2 and TRBJ1-2; 8 nucleotides line up with TRBD1. The CDR3 is made up of 15 amino acids. In germline, CDR1 is SGHTA, CDR2 FQGNSA. V was clipped by 5 bases and J by 5 bases; unmatched bases: 10. The CDR3 DNA reads TGTGCCAGCAGCCCCGAGACAGGGGTCGGATATGGCTACACCTTC. Amino acid sequence: CASSPETGVGYGYTF. Full variable domain (rest looked up from reference TRBV7-2 and TRBJ1-2): GAGVSQSPSNKVTEKGKDVELRCDPISGHTALYWYRQSLGQGLEFLIYFQGNSAPDKSGLPSDRFSAERTGGSVSTLTIQRTQQEDSAVYLCASSPETGVGYGYTFGSGTRLTVV.

This chain links TRBV5-4 with TRBJ2-1, with D possibly TRBD2 on 5 matching bases. Germline CDR1 SGHNT, CDR2 YYREEE (reference sequence). Trimming took 4 bases from V and 2 from J, leaving 22 bases between them. This CDR3 is built from 18 residues. The CDR3 sequence: CASSPDLGRIGTYNEQFF. The CDR3 DNA sequence: TGTGCCAGCAGCCCTGATTTGGGGAGAATAGGCACCTACAATGAGCAGTTCTTC.

This clone was picked up one time. The chain is built from TRBV4-2 and TRBJ2-3; 11 positions agree with TRBD2. Germline V gene sequence: CDR1 LGHNA, CDR2 YNFKEQ. Unmatched junction bases numbered 7, after V lost 0 bases and J lost 5 bases. The CDR3 runs 17 residues. The CDR3, as DNA: TGTGCCAGCAGCCAAGATACTAGCGGGAGTTTTAGAGATACGCAGTATTTT. Protein product: CASSQDTSGSFRDTQYF.

The chain is built from TRBV2 and TRBJ2-2; 7 bases match TRBD2. In germline, CDR1 is SNHLY, CDR2 FYNNEI. CDR3 length equals 14 residues. With V trimmed by 4 bases and J by 7 bases, 6 bases remained unmatched. The CDR3 DNA reads as TGTGCCAGCAGTGGGCGGACTAGTGGCGGGGAGCTGTTTTTT. Protein product: CASSGRTSGGELFF.

This clone has just a few counts. The chain couples TRBV3-1 (or the pseudogene TRBV3-2) to TRBJ1-5; 7 positions agree with TRBD1. Trimming took 6 bases from V and 8 from J; bases not matched to a gene: 16. CDR1 and CDR2 from the germline V gene are LGHDT and YNNKEL (reference sequence). CDR3 length equals 16 residues. CDR3 protein: CASSPTTPTGRKPQHF. The DNA for the CDR3 is TGTGCCAGCAGTCCGACCACTCCGACAGGGCGGAAGCCCCAGCATTTT.

V gene TRBV15 combines with J gene TRBJ1-2, with D possibly being TRBD1 (5 bases). From germline, CDR1 is LNHNV and CDR2 YYDKDF (reference sequence). Deletions cut 8 bases from V and 4 bases from J, with 17 bases between. There are 14 residues in the CDR3. The CDR3 nucleotides read TGTGCCACCGAGGACCAGGACACCGGCTATGGCTACACCTTC. This translates into CATEDQDTGYGYTF.

The V and J genes are TRBV24-1 and TRBJ2-5, with TRBD1 identical over 9 bases. Germline loops: CDR1 KGHDR, CDR2 SFDVKD. The V segment lost 4 bases and the J segment 5 bases; nucleotides outside the gene matches: 10. The CDR3 has 16 residues. CDR3 bases: TGTGCCACCAGTGACCGGGGACAGGGTATGAGGGAGACCCAGTACTTC. Its protein is CATSDRGQGMRETQYF.

The chain has TRBV18 and TRBJ1-5, with 8 bases that match TRBD1. The V gene end was trimmed by 6 bases and the J gene end by 7 bases; junction bases not matched to a gene: 11. This CDR3 has 15 residues. Per germline, CDR1 KGHSH and CDR2 LQKENI. The CDR3 region is CASSPAGTGSQPQHF. The CDR3 nucleotides are TGTGCCAGCTCCCCCGCCGGGACAGGCTCCCAGCCCCAGCATTTT. Supplemented by reference TRBV18 and TRBJ1-5, the full variable domain reads NAGVMQNPRHLVRRRGQEARLRCSPMKGHSHVYWYRQLPEEGLKFMVYLQKENIIDESGMPKERFSAEFPKEGPSILRIQQVVRGDSAAYFCASSPAGTGSQPQHFGDGTRLSIL.